Below, 21 T cell receptor beta chains from the same sample are listed, as sequenced in a study of Tregs in tolerant kidney transplant recipients. No antigens are known for them. Assay used: immunoSEQ multiplex PCR; TCRdb lists only in-frame clones, some missing. The repertoire has roughly 10,000 clones, more than 75% of them found once; the top ten carry 5% to 7.5%. The specimen was Tregs from blood cultured with allogeneic cells, collected before the transplant. The receptor source for this set is a human patient who received a combined kidney and bone marrow transplant.

The rearrangement links TRBV5-4 to TRBJ2-6; either TRBD1 or TRBD2 may supply D (6 bases each). The germline CDR1 and CDR2 sequences are SGHNT and YYREEE (reference sequence). Trimming took off 1 base at V and 1 base at J, with 15 bases between the two ends. The CDR3 has 18 amino acids. The CDR3 reads CASSLKRWGASGANVLTF. CDR3 DNA: TGTGCCAGCAGCTTGAAGAGGTGGGGGGCATCTGGGGCCAACGTCCTGACTTTC.

The chain has TRBV20-1 and TRBJ2-1, with unresolved D. Germline V gene data show CDR1 as DFQATT and CDR2 as SNEGSKA (reference sequence). V was cut by 3 bases and J by 8 bases, with 8 bases left in between. CDR3 length equals 11 residues. CDR3 residues: CSARRMYEQFF. The CDR3, as DNA: TGCAGTGCTAGGAGGATGTATGAGCAGTTCTTC.

The rearrangement joins TRBV19 to TRBJ2-7; a possible D gene is TRBD2 (7 bases). The germline CDR1 and CDR2 sequences are LNHDA and SQIVND (reference sequence). V lost 7 bases, J lost 4 bases, and 20 bases lay in between. This CDR3 spans 15 amino acids. The CDR3 spells CASTPIGGAKYEQYF. Written as DNA, the CDR3 is TGTGCCAGTACCCCCATTGGGGGGGCTAAGTACGAGCAGTACTTC.

The chain joins TRBV7-9 to TRBJ1-5, with 12 bases that match TRBD1. The CDR3 totals 16 residues. Looked up from germline, CDR1 is SEHNR and CDR2 is FQNEAQ (reference sequence). The V gene end was trimmed by 3 bases and the J gene end by 6 bases; junction bases not matched to a gene: 6. CDR3 in amino acids: CASSLMGQGAGQPQHF. The CDR3 DNA sequence: TGTGCCAGCAGCTTGATGGGACAGGGGGCGGGTCAGCCCCAGCATTTT.

The rearrangement uses TRBV11-2 and TRBJ2-5; D gene ambiguous. The CDR3 loop spans 12 amino acids. Germline CDR1 reads SGHAT; CDR2 reads FQNNGV. Trimming shortened V by 0 bases and J by 4 bases, and 3 bases separated the two germline ends. CDR3 in amino acids: CASSLDRETQYF. As DNA, the CDR3 is TGTGCCAGCAGCTTAGACCGAGAGACCCAGTACTTC. The variable domain in full, with the rest retrieved from reference TRBV11-2 and TRBJ2-5, is EAGVAQSPRYKIIEKRQSVAFWCNPISGHATLYWYQQILGQGPKLLIQFQNNGVVDDSQLPKDRFSAERLKGVDSTLKIQPAKLEDSAVYLCASSLDRETQYFGPGTRLLVL.

The rearrangement uses TRBV6-5 and TRBJ2-3; unclear D gene. Germline CDR1 is MNHEY and CDR2 is SVGAGI. The V end was cut by 0 bases, the J end by 3 bases, with 10 bases between. The CDR3 has 15 residues. CDR3 residues: CASSYSGLRTDTQYF. The DNA for the CDR3 is TGTGCCAGCAGTTACTCCGGGTTAAGGACAGATACGCAGTATTTT.

The V call is TRBV11-2, the J call TRBJ2-7; D gene unclear. Trimming cost V 3 bases and J 0 bases, with 9 bases left between them. Germline-derived CDR1 and CDR2 are SGHAT and FQNNGV. This CDR3 has 14 residues. CDR3 in DNA: TGTGCCAGCAGCTTCACGTCGGACTCCTACGAGCAGTACTTC. Residues: CASSFTSDSYEQYF.

This chain uses TRBV7-2 with TRBJ1-5; tentative D call: TRBD1 (6 bases). The germline V gene encodes CDR1 SGHTA and CDR2 FQGNSA. V was trimmed by 1 base and J by 7 bases, leaving 8 bases between them. The CDR3 is made up of 13 amino acids. CDR3 sequence: CASSLEGDQPQHF. CDR3 DNA sequence: TGTGCCAGCAGCTTAGAGGGGGACCAGCCCCAGCATTTT.

The chain has TRBV19 and TRBJ1-2, with no clear D. With 1 base removed from V and 2 bases from J, the gap between germline ends came to 8 bases. CDR3 length: 14 residues. The V gene's germline CDR1 is LNHDA and CDR2 SQIVND (reference sequence). The CDR3 loop reads CASSIGTHNYGYTF. The DNA for the CDR3 is TGTGCCAGTAGTATAGGGACCCACAACTATGGCTACACCTTC.

This chain connects TRBV20-1 to TRBJ2-7; tentative D call: TRBD2 (5 bases). The V end lost 7 bases, the J end lost 7 bases, and 14 bases lay between the germline ends. Germline CDR1 DFQATT, CDR2 SNEGSKA (reference sequence). The CDR3 is made up of 11 amino acids. This chain's CDR3 is CSGRGEEEQYF. The CDR3 DNA reads TGCAGTGGCCGGGGTGAGGAGGAGCAGTACTTC.

This clone was detected once. The V call is TRBV4-2, the J call TRBJ2-5; TRBD2 agrees at 9 bases. The V segment lost 4 bases and the J segment 7 bases; nucleotides outside the gene matches: 19. This CDR3 comprises 18 residues. The germline V gene encodes CDR1 LGHNA and CDR2 YNFKEQ. The CDR3 sequence: CASSPRVLAGTLRGTQYF. In DNA, the CDR3 is TGTGCCAGCAGCCCACGCGTACTAGCGGGCACGTTAAGGGGGACCCAGTACTTC.

CDR3 DNA: TGTGCCAGCAGCTTATCAGGGAGCACAGATACGCAGTATTTT. This codes for CASSLSGSTDTQYF. V gene TRBV7-3 combines with J gene TRBJ2-3; perhaps TRBD1 as D (5 bases). The germline V gene encodes CDR1 SGHTA and CDR2 FQGTGA. The CDR3 runs 14 residues. The germline V and J ends were trimmed by 2 bases and 0 bases, with 6 bases remaining between them.

In this sample, this clone turned up once. The genes are TRBV28 and TRBJ1-2; D remains unclear. The CDR3 has 11 residues. The V gene's germline CDR1 is MDHEN and CDR2 SYDVKM. Deletions cut 0 bases from V and 6 bases from J, with 2 bases between. The CDR3 here is CASSLWDGYTF. The CDR3, as DNA: TGTGCCAGCAGTTTATGGGATGGCTACACCTTC.

The rearrangement uses TRBV4-3 and TRBJ2-3; 7 bases are a match to TRBD2. CDR1 is LGHNA and CDR2 is YSLEER in the germline V gene. The V and J ends lost 1 base and 0 bases, in that order; junction bases with no gene match: 13. The CDR3 spans 19 residues. The CDR3 DNA is TGCGCCAGCAGCCAAGCAGTAGGGTACCTAGCGGCAAGCACAGATACGCAGTATTTT. It translates to CASSQAVGYLAASTDTQYF.

This sequence joins TRBV4-3 and TRBJ2-1; 9 nucleotides agree with TRBD2. Trimming took 3 bases from V and 6 from J; bases not matched to a gene: 9. CDR1 is LGHNA, CDR2 YSLEER, per germline. The CDR3 loop spans 16 amino acids. The CDR3 DNA reads as TGCGCCAGCAGCCATCTGTCAGCGGGAGGAAGCAATGAGCAGTTCTTC. This translates into CASSHLSAGGSNEQFF.

The V gene is TRBV5-1, the J gene TRBJ2-7; TRBD1 matches 8 bases. Germline assignment: CDR1 SGHRS and CDR2 YFSETQ. J was trimmed by 2 bases and V by 2 bases; bases with no gene match: 3. This CDR3 comprises 14 residues. This chain's CDR3 is CASSLGQGAYEQYF. The DNA of the CDR3 is TGCGCCAGCAGCTTAGGACAGGGAGCCTACGAGCAGTACTTC.

The sample holds one count of this clone. V usage is TRBV19 and J usage is TRBJ2-1; 12 bases agree with TRBD2. With V trimmed by 5 bases and J by 4 bases, 12 bases remained unmatched. The CDR3 totals 18 residues. Germline CDR1 and CDR2: LNHDA and SQIVND (reference sequence). In nucleotides, the CDR3 is TGTGCCAGTAGTGGAAGTCTAGCGGGAGGGAGGGGTTACAATGAGCAGTTCTTC. Amino acids: CASSGSLAGGRGYNEQFF.

This chain links TRBV7-2 with TRBJ2-1, with TRBD2 matching over 9 bases. Germline V gives CDR1 SGHTA, CDR2 FQGNSA. CDR3 length equals 15 residues. With V trimmed by 5 bases and J by 8 bases, 10 bases remained unmatched. Here the CDR3 reads CASSPPGLAMDEQFF. The CDR3 bases are TGTGCCAGCAGCCCACCGGGACTAGCTATGGATGAGCAGTTCTTC.

The rearrangement uses TRBV25-1 and TRBJ1-1; 8 nucleotides match TRBD1. The CDR3 covers 15 residues. Germline trimming cut 4 bases from V and 5 bases from J; bases unmatched to any gene: 9. CDR1 MGHDK and CDR2 SYGVNS come from the germline V gene. This chain's CDR3 is CASSGAQGAVTEAFF. The DNA of the CDR3 is TGTGCCAGCAGTGGCGCTCAGGGGGCGGTGACTGAAGCTTTCTTT.

This clone appeared once. The gene calls are TRBV27 and TRBJ1-2; 8 bases align to TRBD1. This CDR3 has 14 amino acids. The junction had 4 bases not matched to a gene; V was cut back by 3 bases and J by 4 bases. Germline CDR1 MNHEY, CDR2 SMNVEV (reference sequence). CDR3 sequence reads: CASSFSGGGYGYTF. As DNA, the CDR3 is TGTGCCAGCAGTTTTTCAGGGGGCGGCTATGGCTACACCTTC.

The chain has TRBV30 and TRBJ2-1; D remains unclear. The CDR3 length is 12 residues. Trimming removed 0 bases from V and 9 bases from J, with 9 bases in between. Germline V gene data show CDR1 as GTSNPN and CDR2 as SVGIG (reference sequence). CDR3 sequence reads: CAWSVPPAEQFF. The CDR3 bases are TGTGCCTGGAGTGTACCACCGGCTGAGCAGTTCTTC.